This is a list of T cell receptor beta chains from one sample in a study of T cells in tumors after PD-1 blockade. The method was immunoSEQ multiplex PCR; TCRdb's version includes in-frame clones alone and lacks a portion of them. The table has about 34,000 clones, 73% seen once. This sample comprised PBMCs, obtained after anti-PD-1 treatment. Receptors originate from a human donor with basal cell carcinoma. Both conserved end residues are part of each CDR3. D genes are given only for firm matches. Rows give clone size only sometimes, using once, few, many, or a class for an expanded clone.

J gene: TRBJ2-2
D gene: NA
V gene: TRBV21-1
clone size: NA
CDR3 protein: CAGPGQLTGELFF
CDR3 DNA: TGTGCCGGACCGGGACAGCTCACCGGGGAGCTGTTTTTT

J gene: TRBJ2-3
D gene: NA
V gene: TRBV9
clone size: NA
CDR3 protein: CASSPAPTDTQYF
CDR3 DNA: TGTGCCAGCAGCCCCGCCCCCACAGATACGCAGTATTTT

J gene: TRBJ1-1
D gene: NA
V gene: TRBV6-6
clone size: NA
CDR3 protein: CASRNRENTEAFF
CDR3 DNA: TGTGCCAGCAGAAACAGGGAGAACACTGAAGCTTTCTTT

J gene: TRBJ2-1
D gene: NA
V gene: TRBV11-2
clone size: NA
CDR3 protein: CASSLGGLYSYISYNEQFF
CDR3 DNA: TGTGCCAGCAGCTTAGGCGGACTATACTCCTATATCTCCTACAATGAGCAGTTCTTC

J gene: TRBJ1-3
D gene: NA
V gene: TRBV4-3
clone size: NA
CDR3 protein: CASSQEVGGSGNTIYF
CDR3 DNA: TGCGCCAGCAGCCAAGAGGTGGGGGGCTCTGGAAACACCATATATTTT

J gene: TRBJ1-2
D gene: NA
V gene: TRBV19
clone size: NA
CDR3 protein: CASSIGLGVNYGYTF
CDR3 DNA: TGTGCCAGTAGTATAGGTCTGGGAGTGAACTATGGCTACACCTTC

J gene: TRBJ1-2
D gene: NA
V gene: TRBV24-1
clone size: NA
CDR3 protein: CATSAGFGYGYTF
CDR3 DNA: TGTGCCACCAGTGCAGGATTTGGATATGGCTACACCTTC

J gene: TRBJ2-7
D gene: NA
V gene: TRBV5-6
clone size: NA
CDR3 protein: CASSSLSSYEQYF
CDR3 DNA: TGTGCCAGCAGCTCGTTAAGCTCCTACGAGCAGTACTTC

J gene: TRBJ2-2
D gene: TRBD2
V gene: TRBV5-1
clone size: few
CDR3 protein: CASSRILAGGMNTGELFF
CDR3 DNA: TGCGCCAGCAGCCGGATACTCGCGGGGGGGATGAACACCGGGGAGCTGTTTTTT

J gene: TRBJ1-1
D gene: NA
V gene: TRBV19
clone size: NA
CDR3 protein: CASSMRGRSDTEAFF
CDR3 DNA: TGTGCCAGTAGTATGAGGGGAAGATCGGATACTGAAGCTTTCTTT

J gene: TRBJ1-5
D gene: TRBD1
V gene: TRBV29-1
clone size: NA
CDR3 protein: CSVTTGDQPQHF
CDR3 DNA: TGCAGCGTTACGACAGGGGATCAGCCCCAGCATTTT

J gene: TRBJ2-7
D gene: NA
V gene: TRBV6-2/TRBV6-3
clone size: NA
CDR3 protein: CASSYSIHEQYF
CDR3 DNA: TGTGCCAGCAGTTACTCGATCCACGAGCAGTACTTC

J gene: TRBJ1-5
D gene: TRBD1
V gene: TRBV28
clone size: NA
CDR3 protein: CASRIPTGYNQPQHF
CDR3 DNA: TGTGCCAGCAGGATTCCGACAGGGTACAATCAGCCCCAGCATTTT

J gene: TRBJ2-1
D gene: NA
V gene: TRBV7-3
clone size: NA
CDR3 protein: CASSLDSYNEQFF
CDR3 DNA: TGTGCCAGCAGCCTCGACAGCTACAATGAGCAGTTCTTC

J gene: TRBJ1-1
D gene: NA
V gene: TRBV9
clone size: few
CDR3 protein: CASSPSAGTPEAFF
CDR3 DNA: TGTGCCAGCAGCCCCTCGGCAGGGACCCCTGAAGCTTTCTTT

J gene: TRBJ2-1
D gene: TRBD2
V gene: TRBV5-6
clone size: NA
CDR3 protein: CASSLDRTGRDEQFF
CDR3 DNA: TGTGCCAGCAGCTTGGATAGGACGGGGAGGGATGAGCAGTTCTTC

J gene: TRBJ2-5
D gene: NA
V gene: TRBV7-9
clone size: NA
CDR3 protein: CASSRLGGRETQYF
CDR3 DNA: TGTGCCAGCAGCCGACTAGGAGGACGAGAGACCCAGTACTTC

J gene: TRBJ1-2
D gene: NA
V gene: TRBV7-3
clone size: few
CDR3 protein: CASSHPRGNGYTF
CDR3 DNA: TGTGCCAGCAGCCACCCACGGGGGAACGGCTACACCTTC

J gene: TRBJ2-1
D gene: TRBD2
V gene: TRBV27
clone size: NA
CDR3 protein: CASSSQGLAKNEQFF
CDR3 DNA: TGTGCCAGCAGTTCCCAAGGACTAGCTAAGAATGAGCAGTTCTTC

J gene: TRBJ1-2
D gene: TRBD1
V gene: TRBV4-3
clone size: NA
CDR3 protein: CASSHIKGGANYGYTF
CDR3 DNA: TGCGCCAGCAGCCATATCAAAGGGGGCGCAAACTATGGCTACACCTTC

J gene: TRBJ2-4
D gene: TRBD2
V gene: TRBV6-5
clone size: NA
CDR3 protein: CASTLAGGTKNIQYF
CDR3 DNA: TGTGCCAGTACGCTAGCGGGAGGGACCAAAAACATTCAGTACTTC

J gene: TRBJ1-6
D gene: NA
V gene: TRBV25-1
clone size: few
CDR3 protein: CASSESGGGYNSPLHF
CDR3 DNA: TGTGCCAGCAGTGAAAGTGGGGGCGGATATAATTCACCCCTCCACTTT

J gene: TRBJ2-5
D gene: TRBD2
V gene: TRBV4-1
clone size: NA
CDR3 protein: CASSQDRASGRASAETQYF
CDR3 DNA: TGCGCCAGCAGCCAAGATAGGGCTAGCGGGAGGGCCTCGGCGGAGACCCAGTACTTC

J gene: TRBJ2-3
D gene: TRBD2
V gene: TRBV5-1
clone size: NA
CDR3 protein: CASSLETSGSRGRRNTQYF
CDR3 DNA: TGCGCCAGCAGCTTGGAGACTAGCGGGAGTAGGGGGCGGCGAAATACGCAGTATTTT

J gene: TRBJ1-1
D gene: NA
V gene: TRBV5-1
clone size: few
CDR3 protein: CASSLRGGTEAFF
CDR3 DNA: TGCGCCAGCAGCTTGAGAGGGGGGACTGAAGCTTTCTTT

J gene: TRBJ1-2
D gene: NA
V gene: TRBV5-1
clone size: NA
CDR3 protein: CASSRTLPDYGYTF
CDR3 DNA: TGCGCCAGCAGCCGGACTCTCCCGGACTATGGCTACACCTTC

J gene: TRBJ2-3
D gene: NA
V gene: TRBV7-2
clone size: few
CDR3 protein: CASSSRGPGGTDTQYF
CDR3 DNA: TGTGCCAGCAGTTCGCGGGGCCCCGGGGGCACAGATACGCAGTATTTT

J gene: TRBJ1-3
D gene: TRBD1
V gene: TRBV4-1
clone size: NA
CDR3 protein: CASSQDSPGQVILSGNTIYF
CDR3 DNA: TGCGCCAGCAGCCAGGATTCCCCGGGACAGGTGATTCTCTCTGGAAACACCATATATTTT

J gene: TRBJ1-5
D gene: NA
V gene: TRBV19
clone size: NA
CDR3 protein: CASTRGDKFYGNQPQHF
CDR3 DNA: TGTGCCAGTACTAGGGGGGATAAATTCTATGGCAATCAGCCCCAGCATTTT

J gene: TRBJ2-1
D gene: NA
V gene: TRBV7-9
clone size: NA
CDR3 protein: CASSGEYDEQFF
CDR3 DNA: TGTGCCAGCAGCGGCGAATACGATGAGCAGTTCTTC

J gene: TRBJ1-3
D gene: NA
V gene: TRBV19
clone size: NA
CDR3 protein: CASWGSSSGNTIYF
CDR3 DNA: TGTGCCAGTTGGGGCTCCTCCTCTGGAAACACCATATATTTT

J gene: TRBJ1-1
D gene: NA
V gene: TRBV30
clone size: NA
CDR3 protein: CACLGRSSMAEAFF
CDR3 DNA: TGTGCCTGCCTCGGCAGGTCCTCTATGGCTGAAGCTTTCTTT

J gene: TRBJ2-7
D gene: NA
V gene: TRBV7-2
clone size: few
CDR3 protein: CASSFSRAYEQYF
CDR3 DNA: TGTGCCAGCAGCTTTAGCAGGGCCTACGAGCAGTACTTC

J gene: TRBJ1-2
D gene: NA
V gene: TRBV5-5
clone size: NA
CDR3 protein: CASSLNRANGYTF
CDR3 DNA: TGTGCCAGCAGCTTGAACAGGGCCAATGGCTACACCTTC

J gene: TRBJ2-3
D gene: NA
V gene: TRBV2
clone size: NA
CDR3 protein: CASITIDPFVDTQYF
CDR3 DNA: TGTGCCAGCATTACCATAGATCCTTTCGTAGATACGCAGTATTTT

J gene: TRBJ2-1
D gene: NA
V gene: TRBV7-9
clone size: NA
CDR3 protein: CASSFGGEEQFF
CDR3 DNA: TGTGCCAGCAGCTTTGGTGGGGAAGAGCAGTTCTTC

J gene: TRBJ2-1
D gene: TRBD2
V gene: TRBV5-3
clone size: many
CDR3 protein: CARSLPTSGSNEQFF
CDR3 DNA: TGTGCCAGAAGCCTACCGACTAGCGGGAGCAATGAGCAGTTCTTC

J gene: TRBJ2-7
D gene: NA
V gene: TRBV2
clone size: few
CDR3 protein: CASTQSYEQYF
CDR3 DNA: TGTGCCAGCACCCAGAGCTACGAGCAGTACTTC

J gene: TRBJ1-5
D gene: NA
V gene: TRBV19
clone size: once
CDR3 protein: CASSIDSDQPQHF
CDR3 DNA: TGTGCCAGTAGTATCGATTCGGACCAGCCCCAGCATTTT

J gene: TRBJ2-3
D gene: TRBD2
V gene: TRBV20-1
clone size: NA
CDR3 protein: CSASRLAGGPIADTQYF
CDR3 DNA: TGCAGTGCTAGTAGGCTAGCGGGGGGGCCTATAGCAGATACGCAGTATTTT

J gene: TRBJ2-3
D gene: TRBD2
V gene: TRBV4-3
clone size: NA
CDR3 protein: CASSQRLGGGLDTQYF
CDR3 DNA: TGCGCCAGCAGCCAAAGGCTTGGCGGGGGGCTGGATACGCAGTATTTT

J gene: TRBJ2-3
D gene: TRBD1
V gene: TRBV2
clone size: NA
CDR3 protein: CASSTGQGGPDTQYF
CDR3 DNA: TGTGCCAGCAGTACGGGACAGGGAGGGCCAGATACGCAGTATTTT

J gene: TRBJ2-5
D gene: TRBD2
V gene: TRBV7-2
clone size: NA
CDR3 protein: CASSSGTSVQETQYF
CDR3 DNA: TGTGCCAGCAGCTCCGGGACTAGCGTTCAAGAGACCCAGTACTTC

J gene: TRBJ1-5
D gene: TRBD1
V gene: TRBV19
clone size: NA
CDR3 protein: CASSIQGQGLGQPQHF
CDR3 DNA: TGTGCCAGTAGTATACAGGGACAGGGCTTGGGTCAGCCCCAGCATTTT

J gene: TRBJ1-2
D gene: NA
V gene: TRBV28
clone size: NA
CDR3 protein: CASSFGGAGYTF
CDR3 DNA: TGTGCCAGCAGTTTCGGGGGCGCTGGCTACACCTTC

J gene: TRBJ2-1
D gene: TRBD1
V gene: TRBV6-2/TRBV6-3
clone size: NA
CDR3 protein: CASSTSGTGSYNEQFF
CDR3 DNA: TGTGCCAGCAGTACCTCAGGGACAGGCTCCTACAATGAGCAGTTCTTC

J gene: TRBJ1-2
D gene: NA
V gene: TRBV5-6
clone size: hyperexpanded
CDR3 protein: CASSLESQGLYGYTF
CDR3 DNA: TGTGCCAGCAGCTTGGAGTCCCAAGGCCTCTATGGCTACACCTTC

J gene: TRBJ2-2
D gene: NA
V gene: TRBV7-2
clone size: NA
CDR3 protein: CASSLGLVGELFF
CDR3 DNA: TGTGCCAGCAGCTTAGGGTTGGTCGGGGAGCTGTTTTTT